This T cell receptor (beta chain) was observed in a study of T cells after yellow fever vaccination. Study results and caveats: The study re-detected most primary-vaccination clones after the booster (about 96% CD4, approximately 88% CD8). Although most clonotypes did not, a small share appeared in both CD4 and CD8 compartments.

Trimming removed 0 bases from V and 0 bases from J, with 12 bases in between. This CDR3 has 18 residues. Germline V lookup: CDR1 LGHNA, CDR2 YSLEER. Using its own MiXCR run on the 5' RACE reads, TCRdb lists one record per CDR3 protein. The profile shows under 550,000 distinct CDR3 sequences, about a fifth of them singletons. Turning to this clonotype: Its antigen is still unknown.

Sequences were derived from PBMCs, sampled around 3 weeks after the first yellow fever vaccination. V and J are TRBV4-3 and TRBJ2-6; D gene ambiguous. The TCR comes from a man aged 18 to 30 who received the YFV17D yellow fever vaccine. Here the CDR3 reads CASSQDLHRSSGANVLTF. CDR3 DNA: TGCGCCAGCAGCCAAGATCTTCACCGAAGCTCTGGGGCCAACGTCCTGACTTTC.